These 8 T cell receptor beta chains came from one sample sequenced in a study of blood T cells in healthy people across ages. With a J-beta primer mix and a sample-barcoded 5' primer, a second PCR ran 7 to 11 cycles. Via MiXCR, TCRdb re-called the 5' RACE reads, giving one row per CDR3 protein. The sample includes 800,000 or so distinct CDR3 sequences, around 25% of them seen just once. This sample was shared with a second study, whose subject was T cells of mothers and their children.

Sequencing was performed on blood. The source of these receptors is a boy younger than 18 in good health.

V gene TRBV6-2 or TRBV6-3 combines with J gene TRBJ1-5; D perhaps matches TRBD1 (5 bases). CDR1 MNHEY and CDR2 SVGEGT come from the germline V gene. The CDR3 sequence is 15 residues long. Trimming cost V 6 bases and J 6 bases, with 18 bases left between them. Here the CDR3 DNA reads TGTGCCAGCAGACCCCTGGGGGTGAACTTTCAGCCCCAGCATTTT. It is translated as CASRPLGVNFQPQHF.

This rearrangement joins TRBV6-2 or TRBV6-3 to TRBJ2-5, with 12 bases matching TRBD2. CDR1 is MNHEY, CDR2 SVGEGT, per germline. Trimming cost V 8 bases and J 1 base; bases outside gene matches: 5. The CDR3 extends over 15 amino acids. The CDR3 here is CASAGLAGLQETQYF. CDR3 sequence (DNA): TGTGCCAGCGCGGGACTAGCGGGCCTCCAAGAGACCCAGTACTTC.

Written as DNA, the CDR3 is TGTGCCAGCAGCAAAAGGGACAGGCAACCCTACGAGCAGTACTTC. Its protein is CASSKRDRQPYEQYF. The chain couples TRBV6-2 or TRBV6-3 to TRBJ2-7, with 8 nucleotides matching TRBD1. Trimming removed 6 bases from V and 2 bases from J; junction bases left unmatched: 9. Germline CDR1 reads MNHEY; CDR2 reads SVGEGT. The CDR3 is made up of 15 amino acids.

This chain connects TRBV29-1 to TRBJ2-1; tentative D call: TRBD1 (7 bases). Germline V gene lookup returns CDR1 SQVTM and CDR2 ANQGSEA. V was cut by 7 bases and J by 2 bases, with 15 bases left in between. The CDR3 is 14 amino acids. CDR3 in DNA: TGCAGCGCTTGGAGGGACAGCCCCTACAATGAGCAGTTCTTC. This sequence encodes CSAWRDSPYNEQFF.

The rearrangement uses TRBV28 and TRBJ2-5; 7 nucleotides agree with TRBD2. The DNA end lines up better with TRBJ2-7; the J call may be wrong. Germline V gene sequence: CDR1 MDHEN, CDR2 SYDVKM. The CDR3 runs 15 residues. The CDR3 nucleotides read TGTGCCAGCACCCGGCGGGGGTCCGGGTTTTACGAGCAGTACTTC. This encodes CASTRRGSGFYEQYF.

The J gene is TRBJ1-6, the V gene TRBV30; tentative D call: TRBD1 (5 bases). V was trimmed by 3 bases and J by 7 bases, leaving 16 bases between them. This CDR3 is 15 amino acids long. CDR1 is GTSNPN and CDR2 is SVGIG in the germline V gene (reference sequence). The CDR3: CAWRGRGSGNSPLHF. The CDR3, as DNA: TGTGCCTGGAGGGGCCGGGGGTCGGGGAATTCACCCCTCCACTTT.

CDR3 in DNA: TGCAGTGCTAGTGATACTGGCGGGGCGAACTCCTACGAGCAGTACTTC. Protein product: CSASDTGGANSYEQYF. The V gene is TRBV20-1, the J gene TRBJ2-5; TRBD2 is a possible D gene (6 bases). The end of the DNA aligns better with TRBJ2-7, so the J call may be wrong. The CDR3 runs to 16 residues. Looked up from germline, CDR1 is DFQATT and CDR2 is SNEGSKA (reference sequence).

This clonotype was observed once. The chain couples TRBV7-2 to TRBJ2-5; the D gene could be TRBD1 or TRBD2 (5 bases each). Per the germline V gene, CDR1 is SGHTA and CDR2 is FQGNSA. V was cut by 5 bases and J by 4 bases, with 14 bases left in between. The CDR3 length is 14 residues. The DNA for the CDR3 is TGTGCCAGCAGCCGGGCGGGTAGGGGAGAGACCCAGTACTTC. This encodes CASSRAGRGETQYF.